This T cell receptor beta chain was profiled in a study of naive and memory T cell subsets. CD8 T cells were positively selected from what remained after CD4 positive selection. Cells stained for CD3, CD4, CD8, CD45RA, CD27 and viability were sorted into four CD45RA/CD27 subsets. As concerns this clonotype: Its antigen is not known.

An equimolar mix of two oligonucleotides served as the beta constant-region primer for TRBC1 and TRBC2. Ligated cDNA was amplified by four rounds of PCR with nested alpha and beta constant-region primers and SP2. TCRdb recomputed calls from the UMI-ligation and nested PCR reads with MiXCR, one row per CDR3 protein. This sample yields 95,000 to 150,000 distinct CDR3 sequences, of which roughly 36% are seen a single time; approximately 0.87% belongs to the top ten. Between the trimmed V and J ends, which lost 1 base and 0 bases, there was a span of 7 bases. The germline V gene has CDR1 MDHEN and CDR2 SYDVKM. The CDR3 sequence is 15 residues long. Study conclusions and caveats: In naive cells, over 90% of TCR sequences were seen only once.

The chain couples TRBV28 to TRBJ2-4; D is perhaps TRBD2 (5 bases). Source material: central memory CD4+ T cells from blood. The TCR comes from a human donor in good health. The CDR3 DNA follows: TGTGCCAGCAGTTTATCCGGGATAGCCAAAAACATTCAGTACTTC. This encodes CASSLSGIAKNIQYF.